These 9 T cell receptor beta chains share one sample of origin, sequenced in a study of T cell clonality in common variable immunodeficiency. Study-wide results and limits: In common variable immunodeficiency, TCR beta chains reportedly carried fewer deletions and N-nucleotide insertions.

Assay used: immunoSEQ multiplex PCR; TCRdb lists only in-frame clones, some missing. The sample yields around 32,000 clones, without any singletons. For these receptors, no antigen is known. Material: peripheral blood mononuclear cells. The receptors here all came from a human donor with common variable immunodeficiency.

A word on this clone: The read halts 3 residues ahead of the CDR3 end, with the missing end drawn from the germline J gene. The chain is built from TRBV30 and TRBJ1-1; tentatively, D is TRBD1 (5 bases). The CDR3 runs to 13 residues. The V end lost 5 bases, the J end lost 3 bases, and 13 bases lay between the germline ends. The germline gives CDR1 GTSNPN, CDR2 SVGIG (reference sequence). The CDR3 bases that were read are TGTGCCTGGCAGGGTAATGGTCACACTGAA. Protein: CAWQGNGHTE. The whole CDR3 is CAWQGNGHTEAFF.

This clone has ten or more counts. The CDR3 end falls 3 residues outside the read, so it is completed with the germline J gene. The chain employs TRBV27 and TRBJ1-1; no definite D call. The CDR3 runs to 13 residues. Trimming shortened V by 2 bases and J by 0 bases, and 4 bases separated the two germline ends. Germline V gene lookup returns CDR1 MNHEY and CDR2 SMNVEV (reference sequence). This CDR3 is CASSLILNTEAFF. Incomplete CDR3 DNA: TGTGCCAGCAGTTTAATCTTGAACACTGAA.

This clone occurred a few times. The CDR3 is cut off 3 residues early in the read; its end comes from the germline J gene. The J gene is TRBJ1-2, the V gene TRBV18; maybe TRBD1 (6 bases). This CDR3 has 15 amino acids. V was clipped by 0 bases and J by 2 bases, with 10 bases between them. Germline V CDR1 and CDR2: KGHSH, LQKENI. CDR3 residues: CASSPPGQGNYGYTF. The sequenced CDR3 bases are TGTGCCAGCTCACCACCGGGGCAGGGGAACTATGGC. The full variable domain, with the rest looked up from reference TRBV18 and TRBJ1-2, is NAGVMQNPRHLVRRRGQEARLRCSPMKGHSHVYWYRQLPEEGLKFMVYLQKENIIDESGMPKERFSAEFPKEGPSILRIQQVVRGDSAAYFCASSPPGQGNYGYTFGSGTRLTVV.

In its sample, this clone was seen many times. Here the CDR3 reads CASSQVSTGGHEQYF. CDR3 DNA (partial): TGCGCCAGCAGCCAAGTCTCGACAGGGGGTCACGAG. This chain links TRBV4-1 with TRBJ2-7; 9 positions match TRBD1. The read terminates 3 residues before the CDR3 end, so the remaining end is supplied by the germline J gene. Germline values: CDR1 MGHRA, CDR2 YSYEKL. The V and J ends lost 1 base and 5 bases, in that order; junction bases with no gene match: 6. The CDR3 has 15 amino acids.

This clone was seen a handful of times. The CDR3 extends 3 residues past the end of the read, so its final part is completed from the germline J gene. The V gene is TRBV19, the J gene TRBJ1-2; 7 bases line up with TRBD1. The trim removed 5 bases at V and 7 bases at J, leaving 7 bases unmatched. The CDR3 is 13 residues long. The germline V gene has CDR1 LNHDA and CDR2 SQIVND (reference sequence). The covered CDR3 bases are TGTGCCAGTAGTTCTACCGGGACAGTTGGC. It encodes CASSSTGTVG. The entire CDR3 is CASSSTGTVGYTF.

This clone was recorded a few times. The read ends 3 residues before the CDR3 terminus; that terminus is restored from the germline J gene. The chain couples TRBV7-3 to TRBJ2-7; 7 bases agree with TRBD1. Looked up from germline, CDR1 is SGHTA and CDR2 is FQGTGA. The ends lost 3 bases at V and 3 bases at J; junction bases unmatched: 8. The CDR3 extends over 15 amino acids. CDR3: CASSFIAGGNYEQYF. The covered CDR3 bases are TGTGCCAGCAGCTTTATAGCAGGGGGTAACTACGAG.

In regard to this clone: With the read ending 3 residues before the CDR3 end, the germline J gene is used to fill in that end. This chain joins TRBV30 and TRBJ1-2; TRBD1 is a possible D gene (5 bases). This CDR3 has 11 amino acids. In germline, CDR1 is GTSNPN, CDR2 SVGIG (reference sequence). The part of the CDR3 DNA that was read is TGTGCCACCGGCCGGAGGGGCGGC. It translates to CATGRRGG. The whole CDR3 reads CATGRRGGYTF.

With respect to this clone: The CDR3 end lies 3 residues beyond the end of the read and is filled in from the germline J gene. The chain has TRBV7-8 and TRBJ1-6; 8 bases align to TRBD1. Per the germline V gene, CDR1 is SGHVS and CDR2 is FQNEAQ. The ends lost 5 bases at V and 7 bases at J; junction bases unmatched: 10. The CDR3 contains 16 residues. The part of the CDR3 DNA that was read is TGTGCCAGCAGCCCCAGGGGGCACGGGGGGAATTCACCC. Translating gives CASSPRGHGGNSP. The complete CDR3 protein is CASSPRGHGGNSPLHF.

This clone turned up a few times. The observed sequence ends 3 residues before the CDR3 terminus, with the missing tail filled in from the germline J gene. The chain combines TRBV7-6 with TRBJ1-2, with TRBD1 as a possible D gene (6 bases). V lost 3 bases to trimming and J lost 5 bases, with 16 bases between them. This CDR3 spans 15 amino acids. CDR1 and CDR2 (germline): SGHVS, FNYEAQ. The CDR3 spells CASSLARQGIYGYTF. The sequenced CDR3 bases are TGTGCCAGCAGCTTGGCCCGGCAGGGGATATATGGC.